This T cell receptor (beta chain) emerged from a study of blood T cell repertoires in COVID-19. About the study: Samples taken during acute and convalescent COVID-19 were collected in the United States, Italy and Spain. Nucleic acid was either cDNA or gDNA, and it came from T cells, B-cell-depleted T cells, or PBMCs.

The protocol was immunoSEQ multiplex PCR, while the TCRdb copy is restricted to in-frame clones and leaves out a portion. The sample has approximately 240,000 clones, roughly 83% seen once. V shed 3 bases and J shed 0 bases, with 9 bases lying between them. From germline, CDR1 is KGHSH and CDR2 LQKENI. The CDR3 has 15 residues. Sequencing used PBMCs or T cells enriched from blood (not recorded which). This TCR came from a middle-aged woman with acute COVID-19. The rearrangement joins TRBV18 to TRBJ2-1; D remains unclear. The CDR3 DNA follows: TGTGCCAGCTCACCGGGCCTAACCTCCTACAATGAGCAGTTCTTC. This sequence encodes CASSPGLTSYNEQFF.